This is a list of T cell receptor beta chains from one sample in a study of T cell responses to AZD1222 COVID-19 vaccine. Method: immunoSEQ multiplex PCR; TCRdb's copy keeps in-frame clones and lacks some. The table records some 70,000 clones, 75% to 90% of them present only once. This specimen consisted of peripheral blood, obtained 28 days after the second AZD1222 dose. The receptor set was obtained from an adult who received the AZD1222 COVID-19 vaccine. Each CDR3 is given with its conserved first and last residue. The D gene is left open where the match is weak. The size of a clone is reported for some rows only, either as once, few or many, or as a class for expanded clones.

j_call v_call d_call clone_size cdr3_aa cdr3_nt
TRBJ1-1 TRBV18 NA once CASSLNGGVTEAFF TGTGCCAGCTCACTAAACGGGGGCGTCACTGAAGCTTTCTTT
TRBJ1-2 TRBV2 NA few CARVTGTEALGYTF TGTGCCAGGGTTACCGGGACCGAGGCCCTAGGCTACACCTTC
TRBJ2-1 TRBV4-1 TRBD2 NA CASSQDGTTYNEQFF TGCGCCAGCAGCCAAGATGGGACTACATACAATGAGCAGTTCTTC
TRBJ1-2 TRBV2 NA NA CASSESRGTNYGYTF TGTGCCAGCAGTGAATCTCGGGGGACCAACTATGGCTACACCTTC
TRBJ2-2 TRBV7-9 TRBD2 NA CASRGGGKLNTGELFF TGTGCCAGCCGGGGCGGGGGGAAATTAAACACCGGGGAGCTGTTTTTT
TRBJ1-6 TRBV18 TRBD1 few CASSPDRDSPLHF TGTGCCAGCTCACCCGACAGGGATTCACCCCTCCACTTT
TRBJ1-2 TRBV5-1 TRBD1 NA CASSLGQGNLGGYTF TGCGCCAGCAGCTTGGGACAGGGTAATTTAGGAGGCTACACCTTC
TRBJ1-2 TRBV27 TRBD1 few CASSSPLTGGNYGYTF TGTGCCAGCAGTTCCCCCCTGACAGGGGGAAACTATGGCTACACCTTC
TRBJ1-1 TRBV27 NA once CASSLTAGMNTEAFF TGTGCCAGCAGTTTAACTGCAGGGATGAACACTGAAGCTTTCTTT
TRBJ2-2 TRBV7-3 NA NA CASSIEGAGELFF TGTGCCAGCAGCATAGAAGGGGCCGGGGAGCTGTTTTTT
TRBJ1-4 TRBV28 NA NA CASSLGRGNEKLFF TGTGCCAGCAGCCTGGGACGGGGAAATGAAAAACTGTTTTTT
TRBJ2-3 TRBV11-2 NA few CASSPSTTDTQYF TGTGCCAGCAGCCCTTCCACCACAGATACGCAGTATTTT